The rows below give T cell receptor beta chains drawn from one sample of a study of T cells in Graves' hyperthyroidism and ophthalmopathy. A single record per CDR3 protein comes from TCRdb applying MiXCR to the multiplex PCR reads. The sample lists roughly 740,000 distinct CDR3 sequences, 15% to 20% occurring once. Specimen: blood. These receptors were collected from a man between 18 and 29 years old with Graves' hyperthyroidism. CDR3s include the opening cysteine and the closing phenylalanine or tryptophan. Clone size appears in some rows only: once, few, many, or a class for an expanded clone.

J gene | V gene | clone size | CDR3 protein
TRBJ2-5 | TRBV28 | many | CASSFREETQYF
TRBJ2-7 | TRBV20-1 | many | CSASDRAYEQYF
TRBJ2-1 | TRBV5-8 | few | CASSLGRVRNNEQFF
TRBJ1-6 | TRBV28 | . | CASRPGGEAPLHF
TRBJ1-1 | TRBV2 | many | CASGTGQDTEAFF
TRBJ2-3 | TRBV2 | . | CASSERADGADTQYF
TRBJ2-2 | TRBV7-6 | . | CASTDSGTGELFF
TRBJ2-5 | TRBV20-1 | many | CSARDAGGAETQYF
TRBJ2-2 | TRBV28 | . | CASSSLLAGGIKDTGELFF
TRBJ1-5 | TRBV4-1 | . | CASSQERYQPQHF
TRBJ2-1 | TRBV5-1 | few | CASSLVVAGQGFDEQFF
TRBJ2-2 | TRBV6-2/TRBV6-3 | . | CASSYGTGGRNGELFF
TRBJ2-2 | TRBV9 | . | CASSVGYRELAGPNTGELFF
TRBJ2-5 | TRBV13 | many | CASSLWLETQYF
TRBJ2-7 | TRBV20-1 | many | CSAALDTYEQYF
TRBJ1-1 | TRBV6-1 | many | CASQVTVRTEAFF
TRBJ1-2 | TRBV13 | . | CASSPRNLYGYTF
TRBJ2-4 | TRBV30 | few | CAWSPGTKKNIQYF
TRBJ2-3 | TRBV6-1 | few | CASRKQGAFADTQYF
TRBJ2-3 | TRBV27 | once | CASSLKDWSTDTQYF
TRBJ2-1 | TRBV6-2/TRBV6-3 | many | CASRRISGRGSYNEQFF
TRBJ2-1 | TRBV6-5 | few | CASSYSLYNEQFF
TRBJ2-3 | TRBV5-1 | . | CASSLGGVEDTQYF
TRBJ1-4 | TRBV6-6 | . | CASSYSGRPNEKLFF
TRBJ2-1 | TRBV18 | few | CASSPDEYNEQFF
TRBJ1-5 | TRBV6-1 | many | CASSEAYRGSHQPQHF
TRBJ1-1 | TRBV5-4 | many | CASSSFGPSNTEAFF
TRBJ1-5 | TRBV27 | few | CASTPSGISNQPQHF
TRBJ2-7 | TRBV30 | once | CAWTQGAYEQYF
TRBJ2-1 | TRBV19 | medium-sized | CASSIAGINEQFF
TRBJ2-7 | TRBV20-1 | . | CSARDQRGAISYEQYF
TRBJ1-3 | TRBV7-9 | . | CASSLESYTIYF
TRBJ2-3 | TRBV6-1 | few | CASTGGYTDTQYF
TRBJ2-7 | TRBV7-9 | few | CASKGSSRYEQYF
TRBJ2-1 | TRBV2 | many | CASSPQASGIYEQFF
TRBJ2-1 | TRBV27 | many | CASSFRWGEVSYNEQFF
TRBJ2-7 | TRBV28 | many | CASSLLAGSSYEQYF
TRBJ2-7 | TRBV20-1 | many | CSAPSFGTGSYEQYF
TRBJ2-5 | TRBV7-9 | many | CASSFGEETQYF
TRBJ2-3 | TRBV20-1 | few | CSARAGPPTDTQYF
TRBJ2-4 | TRBV28 | few | CASSFRGAGVAKNIQYF
TRBJ2-2 | TRBV20-1 | few | CSARVIPSGSRTGELFF